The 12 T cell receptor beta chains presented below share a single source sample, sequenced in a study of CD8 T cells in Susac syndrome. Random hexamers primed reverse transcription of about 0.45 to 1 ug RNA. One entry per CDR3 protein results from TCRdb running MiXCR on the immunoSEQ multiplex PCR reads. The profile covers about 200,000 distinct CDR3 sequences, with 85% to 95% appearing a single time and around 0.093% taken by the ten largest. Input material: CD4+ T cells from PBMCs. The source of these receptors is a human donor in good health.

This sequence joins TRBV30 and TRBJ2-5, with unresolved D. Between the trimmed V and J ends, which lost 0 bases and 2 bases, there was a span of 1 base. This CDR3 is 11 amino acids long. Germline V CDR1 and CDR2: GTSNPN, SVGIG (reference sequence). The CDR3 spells CAWSVQETQYF. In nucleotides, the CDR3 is TGTGCCTGGAGTGTACAAGAGACCCAGTACTTC.

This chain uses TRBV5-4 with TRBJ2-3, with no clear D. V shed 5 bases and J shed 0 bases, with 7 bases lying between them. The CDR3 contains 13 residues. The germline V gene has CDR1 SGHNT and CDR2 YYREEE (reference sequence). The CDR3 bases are TGTGCCAGCAGGCCCTATAGCACAGATACGCAGTATTTT. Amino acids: CASRPYSTDTQYF.

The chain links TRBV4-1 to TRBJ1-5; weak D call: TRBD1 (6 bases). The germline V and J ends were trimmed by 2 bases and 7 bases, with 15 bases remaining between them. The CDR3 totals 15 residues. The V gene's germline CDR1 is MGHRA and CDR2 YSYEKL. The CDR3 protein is CASSQTIQGAQPQHF. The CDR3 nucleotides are TGCGCCAGCAGCCAAACGATACAGGGAGCCCAGCCCCAGCATTTT.

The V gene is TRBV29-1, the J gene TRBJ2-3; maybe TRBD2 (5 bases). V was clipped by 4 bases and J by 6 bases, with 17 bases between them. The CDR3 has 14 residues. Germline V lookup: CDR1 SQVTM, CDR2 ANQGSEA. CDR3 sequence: CSVGGFQPGDTQYF. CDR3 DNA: TGCAGCGTTGGAGGTTTTCAACCGGGGGATACGCAGTATTTT.

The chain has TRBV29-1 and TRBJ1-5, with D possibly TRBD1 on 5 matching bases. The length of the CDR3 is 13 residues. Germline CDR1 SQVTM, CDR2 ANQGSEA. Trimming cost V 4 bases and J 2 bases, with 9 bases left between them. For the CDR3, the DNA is TGCAGCGTTGCTGCGGGGGGCAATCAGCCCCAGCATTTT. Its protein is CSVAAGGNQPQHF.

The CDR3 DNA follows: TGTGCCAGCAGCCCGGACGGTAACACCGGGGAGCTGTTTTTT. Translated: CASSPDGNTGELFF. The chain uses TRBV7-3 and TRBJ2-2; no clear D. Looked up from germline, CDR1 is SGHTA and CDR2 is FQGTGA. Trimming stripped 5 bases from V and 2 bases from J, with 9 bases between. This CDR3 comprises 14 residues.

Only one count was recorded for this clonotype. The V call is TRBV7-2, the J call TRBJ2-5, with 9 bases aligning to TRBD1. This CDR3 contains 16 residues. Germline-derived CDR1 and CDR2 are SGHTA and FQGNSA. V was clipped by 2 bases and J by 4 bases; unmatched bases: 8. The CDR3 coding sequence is TGTGCCAGCAGCTTAACCGGCGCGGGACAGGGAGAGACCCAGTACTTC. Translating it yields CASSLTGAGQGETQYF.

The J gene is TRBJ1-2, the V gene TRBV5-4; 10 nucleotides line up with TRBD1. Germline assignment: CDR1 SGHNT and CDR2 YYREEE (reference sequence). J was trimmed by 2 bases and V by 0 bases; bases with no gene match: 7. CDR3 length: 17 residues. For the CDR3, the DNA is TGTGCCAGCAGCTTGGAGCTGTGGGGACAGGGGAACTATGGCTACACCTTC. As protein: CASSLELWGQGNYGYTF.

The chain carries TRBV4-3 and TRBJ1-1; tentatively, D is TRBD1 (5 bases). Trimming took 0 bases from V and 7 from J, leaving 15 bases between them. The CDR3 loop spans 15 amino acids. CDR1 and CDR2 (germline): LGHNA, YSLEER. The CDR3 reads CASSQDPAGRGEAFF. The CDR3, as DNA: TGCGCCAGCAGCCAAGACCCCGCGGGTAGGGGTGAAGCTTTCTTT.

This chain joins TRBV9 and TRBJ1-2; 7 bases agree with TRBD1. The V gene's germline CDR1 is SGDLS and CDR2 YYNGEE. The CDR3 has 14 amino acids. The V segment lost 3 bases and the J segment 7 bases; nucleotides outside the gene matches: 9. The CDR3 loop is CASSAYDRVGGYTF. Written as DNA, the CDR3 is TGTGCCAGCAGCGCCTACGACAGGGTCGGTGGCTACACCTTC.

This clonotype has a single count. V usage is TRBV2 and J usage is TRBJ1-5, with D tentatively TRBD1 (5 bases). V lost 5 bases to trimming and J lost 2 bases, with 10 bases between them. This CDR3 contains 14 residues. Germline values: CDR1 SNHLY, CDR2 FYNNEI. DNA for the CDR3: TGTGCCAGCAGTCTAGACAGTGGCAATCAGCCCCAGCATTTT. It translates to CASSLDSGNQPQHF.

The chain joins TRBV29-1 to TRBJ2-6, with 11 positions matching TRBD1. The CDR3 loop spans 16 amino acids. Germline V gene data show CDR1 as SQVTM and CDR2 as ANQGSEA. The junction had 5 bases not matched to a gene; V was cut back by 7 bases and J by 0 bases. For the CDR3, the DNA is TGCAGCGCTTCCGGGACAGGGGGCTCTGGGGCCAACGTCCTGACTTTC. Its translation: CSASGTGGSGANVLTF.